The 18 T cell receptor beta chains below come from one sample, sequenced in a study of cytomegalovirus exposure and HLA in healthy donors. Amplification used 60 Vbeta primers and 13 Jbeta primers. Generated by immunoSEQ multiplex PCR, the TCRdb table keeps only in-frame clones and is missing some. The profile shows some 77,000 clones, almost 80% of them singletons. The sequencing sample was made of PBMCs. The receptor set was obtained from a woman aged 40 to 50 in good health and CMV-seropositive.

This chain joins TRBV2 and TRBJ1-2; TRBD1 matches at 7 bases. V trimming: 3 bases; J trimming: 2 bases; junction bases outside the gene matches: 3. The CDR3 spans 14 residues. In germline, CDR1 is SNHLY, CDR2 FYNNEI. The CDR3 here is CASSDNRGNYGYTF. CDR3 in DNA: TGTGCCAGCAGTGATAACAGGGGCAACTATGGCTACACCTTC.

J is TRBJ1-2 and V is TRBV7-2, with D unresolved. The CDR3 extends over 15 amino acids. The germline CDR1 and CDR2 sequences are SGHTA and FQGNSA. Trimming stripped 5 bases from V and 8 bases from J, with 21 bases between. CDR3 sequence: CASSPASAGPSGYTF. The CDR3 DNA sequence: TGTGCCAGCAGCCCTGCTTCGGCAGGCCCAAGCGGCTACACCTTC.

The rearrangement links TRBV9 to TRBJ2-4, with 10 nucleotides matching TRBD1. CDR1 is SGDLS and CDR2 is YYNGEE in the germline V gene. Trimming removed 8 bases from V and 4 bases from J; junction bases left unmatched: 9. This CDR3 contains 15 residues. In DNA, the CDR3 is TGTGCCAGGGACAGGGGGGAATTACTAAAAAACATTCAGTACTTC. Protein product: CARDRGELLKNIQYF.

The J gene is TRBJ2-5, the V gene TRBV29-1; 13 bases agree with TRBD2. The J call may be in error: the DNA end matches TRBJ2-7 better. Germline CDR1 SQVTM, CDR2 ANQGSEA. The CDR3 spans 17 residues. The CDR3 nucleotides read TGCAGCGTTGAAGATCGGTTGACTAGCGGGGGGACTTACGAGCAGTACTTC. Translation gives CSVEDRLTSGGTYEQYF.

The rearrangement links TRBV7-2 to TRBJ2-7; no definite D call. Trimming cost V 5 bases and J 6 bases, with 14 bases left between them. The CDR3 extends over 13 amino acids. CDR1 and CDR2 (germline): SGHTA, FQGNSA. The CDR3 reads CASSLPELGEQYF. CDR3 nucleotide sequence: TGTGCCAGCAGCCTTCCGGAGTTAGGCGAGCAGTACTTC.

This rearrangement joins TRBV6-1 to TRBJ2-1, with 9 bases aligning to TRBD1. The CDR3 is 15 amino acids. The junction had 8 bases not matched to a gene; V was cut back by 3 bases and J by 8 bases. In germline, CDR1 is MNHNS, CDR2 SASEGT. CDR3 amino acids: CASSDGTGRSDEQFF. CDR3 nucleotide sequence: TGTGCCAGCAGTGACGGGACAGGGAGGAGCGATGAGCAGTTCTTC.

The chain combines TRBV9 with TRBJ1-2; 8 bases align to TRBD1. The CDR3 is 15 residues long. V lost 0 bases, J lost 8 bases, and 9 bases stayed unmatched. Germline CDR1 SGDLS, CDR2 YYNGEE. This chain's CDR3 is CASSVAQGALGGYTF. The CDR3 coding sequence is TGTGCCAGCAGCGTAGCGCAGGGGGCCCTTGGGGGCTACACCTTC.

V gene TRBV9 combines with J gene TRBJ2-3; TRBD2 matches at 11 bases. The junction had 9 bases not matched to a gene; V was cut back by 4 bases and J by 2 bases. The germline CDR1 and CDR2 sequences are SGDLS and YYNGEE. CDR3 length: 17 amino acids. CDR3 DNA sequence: TGTGCCAGCAGCCCGTATCTAGCGGGGGGATTCACAGATACGCAGTATTTT. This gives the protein CASSPYLAGGFTDTQYF.

CDR3 nucleotides: TGTGCCAGCAGTCAGCAGTCGACAGGCTCCTACGAGCAGTACTTC. This translates into CASSQQSTGSYEQYF. The V and J genes are TRBV6-5 and TRBJ2-7, with D maybe TRBD1 (6 bases). Trimming pared 5 bases from V and 0 bases from J, leaving 14 bases between. There are 15 residues in the CDR3. CDR1 and CDR2 from the germline V gene are MNHEY and SVGAGI.

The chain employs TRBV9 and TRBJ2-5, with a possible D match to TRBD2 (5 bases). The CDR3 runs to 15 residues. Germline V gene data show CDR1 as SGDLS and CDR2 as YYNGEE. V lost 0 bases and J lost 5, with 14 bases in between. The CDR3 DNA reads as TGTGCCAGCAGCGTAGGGGTGGGAGTCGGCGAGACCCAGTACTTC. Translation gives CASSVGVGVGETQYF.

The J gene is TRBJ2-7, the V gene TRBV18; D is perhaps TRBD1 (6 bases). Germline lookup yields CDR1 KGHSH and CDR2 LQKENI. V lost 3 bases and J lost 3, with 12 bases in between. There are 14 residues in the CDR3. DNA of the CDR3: TGTGCCAGCTCACCGGGCTCACAGGGCTACGAGCAGTACTTC. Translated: CASSPGSQGYEQYF.

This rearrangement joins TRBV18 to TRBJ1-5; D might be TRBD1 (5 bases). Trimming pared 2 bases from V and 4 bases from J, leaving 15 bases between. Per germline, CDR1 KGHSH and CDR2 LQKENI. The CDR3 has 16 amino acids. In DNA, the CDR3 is TGTGCCAGCTCACCAGGGTCGCAGGGTGGGAATCAGCCCCAGCATTTT. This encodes CASSPGSQGGNQPQHF.

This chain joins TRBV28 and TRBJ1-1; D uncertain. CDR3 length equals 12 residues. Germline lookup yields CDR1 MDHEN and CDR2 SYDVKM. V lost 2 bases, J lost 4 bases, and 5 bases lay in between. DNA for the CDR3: TGTGCCAGCAGTTTAATGAGCACTGAAGCTTTCTTT. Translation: CASSLMSTEAFF.

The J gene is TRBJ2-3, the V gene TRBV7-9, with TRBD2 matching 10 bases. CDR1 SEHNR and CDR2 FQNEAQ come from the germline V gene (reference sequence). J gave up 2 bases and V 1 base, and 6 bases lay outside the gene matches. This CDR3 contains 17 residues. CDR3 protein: CASSLGLAGVLTDTQYF. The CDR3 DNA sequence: TGTGCCAGCAGCTTAGGGCTAGCGGGAGTTCTCACAGATACGCAGTATTTT.

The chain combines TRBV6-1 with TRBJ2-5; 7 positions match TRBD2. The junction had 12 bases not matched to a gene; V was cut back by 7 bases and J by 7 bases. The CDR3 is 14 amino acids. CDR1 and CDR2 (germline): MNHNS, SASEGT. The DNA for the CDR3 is TGTGCCAGCACCGAAGGGACTACTAGGGGGACCCAGTACTTC. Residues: CASTEGTTRGTQYF.

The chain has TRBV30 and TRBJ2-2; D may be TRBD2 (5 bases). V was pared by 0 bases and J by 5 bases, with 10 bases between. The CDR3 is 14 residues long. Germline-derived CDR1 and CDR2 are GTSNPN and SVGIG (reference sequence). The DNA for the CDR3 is TGTGCCTGGAGTGTTGTAGGACTGACCGGGGAGCTGTTTTTT. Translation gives CAWSVVGLTGELFF. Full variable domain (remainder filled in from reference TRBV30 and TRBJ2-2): SQTIHQWPATLVQPVGSPLSLECTVEGTSNPNLYWYRQAAGRGLQLLFYSVGIGQISSEVPQNLSASRPQDRQFILSSKKLLLSDSGFYLCAWSVVGLTGELFFGEGSRLTVL.

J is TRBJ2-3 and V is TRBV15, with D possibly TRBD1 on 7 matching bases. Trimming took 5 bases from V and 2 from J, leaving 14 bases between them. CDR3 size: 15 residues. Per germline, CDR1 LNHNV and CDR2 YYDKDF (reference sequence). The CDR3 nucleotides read TGTGCCACCAGCCGAGGAGGGGGCCTCACAGATACGCAGTATTTT. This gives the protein CATSRGGGLTDTQYF.

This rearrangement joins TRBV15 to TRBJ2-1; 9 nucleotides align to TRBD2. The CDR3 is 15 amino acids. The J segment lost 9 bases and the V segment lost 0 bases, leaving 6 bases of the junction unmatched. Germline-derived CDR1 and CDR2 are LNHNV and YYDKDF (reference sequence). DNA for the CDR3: TGTGCCACCAGCAGAGATAGCCTAGCGGGAACTGAGCAGTTCTTC. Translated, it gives CATSRDSLAGTEQFF.